This TCR beta chain was sequenced for a study of T cells after somatic rescue of genetic block (dated by TCRdb to between 2020 and 2021). Study-level background: What the study looked at was long-term robustness, specifically in a T-cell system that came about through somatic rescue of a genetic block in T-cell development.

With regard to this clone: Its antigen specificity is not known. No base quality values were provided; no much bigger clone lies one nucleotide off.

Relative to germline, V is missing 0 bases and J is missing 3 bases, with 6 bases of the junction outside any gene match. CDR1 and CDR2 are drawn from the germline V gene: SGHRS, YFSETQ. The CDR3, cysteine through phenylalanine, is 17 amino acids long. CDR3 DNA only is kept here, 51 bases in frame from base 1. Library method: the immunoSEQ multiplex PCR assay. TCRdb carries this immuneACCESS record with in-frame sequences only. Its versions omit some clonotypes, under half of them owing to an unresolved V gene in the studies checked, with the rest unexplained. In this sample the table shows over 9,000 clones, approximately 72% of which occur a single time. 8% to 9.5% of the sample goes to the ten largest clones.

Material: peripheral blood mononuclear cells (PBMCs). The TCR comes from a boy between 10 and 17 years old. This chain is built from TRBV5-1 and TRBJ1-6, with 7 bases aligning to TRBD1. This receptor carries the CDR3 CASSLGFRTGYNSPLHF. The base sequence is TGCGCCAGCAGCTTGGGTTTCCGGACAGGCTATAATTCACCCCTCCACTTT. Beyond the CDR3, the reference TRBV5-1 and TRBJ1-6 genes provide the residues; the full variable domain reads: KAGVTQTPRYLIKTRGQQVTLSCSPISGHRSVSWYQQTPGQGLQFLFEYFSETQRNKGNFPGRFSGRQFSNSRSEMNVSTLELGDSALYLCASSLGFRTGYNSPLHFGNGTRLTVT.